This TCR beta chain is drawn from a study of vaccination effects on CD4 cells after COVID-19. Findings and caveats of the study: Relatively few convalescent patients took part in the study, which had no early post-infection timepoints.

Sequencing was performed with immunoSEQ multiplex PCR; in TCRdb, only in-frame clones are kept and a portion is missing. The sample has around 65,000 clones, roughly 73% seen once. With the ViraFEST assay, the study expanded antigen-specific CD4+ T cells using viral peptide pools, then sequenced them. CD4+ T cells were isolated after 10 days of culture. Participants each got two BNT162b2 or mRNA-1273 vaccine doses. Germline CDR1 is MNHEY and CDR2 is SMNVEV (reference sequence). The CDR3 contains 14 residues. V was clipped by 4 bases and J by 10 bases; unmatched bases: 7. Turning to this clone: Its specificity is unknown.

The source of this sequence is a human donor who received a COVID-19 vaccine. Sequencing was performed on CD4+ T cells from PBMCs cultured with HCoV-229E spike peptides, taken after COVID-19 vaccination. The chain links TRBV27 to TRBJ2-4, with 10 bases lining up with TRBD1. As DNA, the CDR3 is TGTGCCAGCAGTTCCACCGGGACAGGGGCAATTCAGTACTTC. Protein: CASSSTGTGAIQYF.